This TCR beta chain was identified during a study of blood T cell repertoires in COVID-19. Method: immunoSEQ multiplex PCR; TCRdb's copy keeps in-frame clones and lacks some. The repertoire holds 200,000 or so clones, with about 85% as singletons. Germline V gives CDR1 SGHTA, CDR2 FQGNSA. The CDR3 is 14 residues long. Trimming pared 3 bases from V and 2 bases from J, leaving 11 bases between. This clone appeared a single time. The chain employs TRBV7-2 and TRBJ2-7, with a tentative D call TRBD2 (5 bases). This clonotype was sampled from a man under 40 who had recovered from COVID-19. Sequencing input: PBMCs or T cells enriched from blood (not recorded which). CDR3 in DNA: TGTGCCAGCAGCTTCCGAGGGATGCCCTACGAGCAGTACTTC. Amino acids: CASSFRGMPYEQYF.